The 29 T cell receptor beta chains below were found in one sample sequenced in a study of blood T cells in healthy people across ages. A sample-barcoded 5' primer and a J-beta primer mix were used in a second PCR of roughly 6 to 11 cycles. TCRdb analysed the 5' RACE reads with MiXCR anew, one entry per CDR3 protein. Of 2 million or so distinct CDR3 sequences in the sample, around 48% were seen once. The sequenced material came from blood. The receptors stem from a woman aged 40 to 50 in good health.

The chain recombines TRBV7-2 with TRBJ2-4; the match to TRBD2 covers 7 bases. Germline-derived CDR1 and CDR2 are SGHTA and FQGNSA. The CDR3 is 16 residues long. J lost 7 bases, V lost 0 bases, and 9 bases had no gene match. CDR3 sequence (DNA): TGTGCCAGCAGCTTAGCGCGCGACGTAGCGGGTAACATTCAGTACTTC. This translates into CASSLARDVAGNIQYF.

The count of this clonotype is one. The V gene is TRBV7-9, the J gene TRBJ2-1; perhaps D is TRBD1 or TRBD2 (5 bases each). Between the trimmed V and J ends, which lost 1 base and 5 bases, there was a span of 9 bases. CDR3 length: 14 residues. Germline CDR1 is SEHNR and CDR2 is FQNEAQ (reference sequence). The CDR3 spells CASSLDSGHNEQFF. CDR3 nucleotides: TGTGCCAGCAGCTTAGATTCGGGGCACAATGAGCAGTTCTTC.

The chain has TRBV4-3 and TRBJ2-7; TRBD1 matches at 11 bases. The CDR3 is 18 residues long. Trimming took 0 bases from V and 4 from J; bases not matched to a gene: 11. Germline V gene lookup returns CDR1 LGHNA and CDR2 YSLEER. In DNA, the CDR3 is TGCGCCAGCAGCCAAGATAGGCGGACAGGGGGCACGTTGTACGAGCAGTACTTC. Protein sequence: CASSQDRRTGGTLYEQYF.

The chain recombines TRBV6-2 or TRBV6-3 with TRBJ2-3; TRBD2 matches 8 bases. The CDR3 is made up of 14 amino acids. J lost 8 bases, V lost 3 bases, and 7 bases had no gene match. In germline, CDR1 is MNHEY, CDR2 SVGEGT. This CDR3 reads CASSYGTRSATQYF. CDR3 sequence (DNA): TGTGCCAGCAGTTATGGGACTAGGAGCGCTACGCAGTATTTT.

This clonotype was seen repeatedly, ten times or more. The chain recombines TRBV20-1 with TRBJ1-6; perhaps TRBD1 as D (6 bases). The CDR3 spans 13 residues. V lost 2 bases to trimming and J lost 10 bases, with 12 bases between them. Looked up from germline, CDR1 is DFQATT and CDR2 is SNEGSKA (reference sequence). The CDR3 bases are TGCAGTGCTAGACTTAACAGGGACTCACCCCTCCACTTT. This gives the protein CSARLNRDSPLHF.

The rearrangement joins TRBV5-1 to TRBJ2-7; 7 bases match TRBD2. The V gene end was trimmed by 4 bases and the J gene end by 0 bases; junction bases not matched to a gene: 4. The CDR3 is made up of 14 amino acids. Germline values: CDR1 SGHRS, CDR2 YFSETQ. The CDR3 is CASSVTSSSYEQYF. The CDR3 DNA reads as TGCGCCAGCAGCGTGACTAGCTCCTCCTACGAGCAGTACTTC.

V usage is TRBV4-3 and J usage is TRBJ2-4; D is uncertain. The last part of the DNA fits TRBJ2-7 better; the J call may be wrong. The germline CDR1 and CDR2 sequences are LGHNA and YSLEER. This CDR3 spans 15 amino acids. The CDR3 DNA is TGCGCCAGCAGCCAAATGACGGGTGGGTGGTACGAGCAGTACTTC. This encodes CASSQMTGGWYEQYF.

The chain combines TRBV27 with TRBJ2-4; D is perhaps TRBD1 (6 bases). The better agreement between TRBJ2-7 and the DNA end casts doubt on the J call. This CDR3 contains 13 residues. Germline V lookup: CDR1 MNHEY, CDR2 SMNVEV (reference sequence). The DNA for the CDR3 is TGTGCCAACTTTATCGGACAGCGACACGAGCAGTACTTC. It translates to CANFIGQRHEQYF.

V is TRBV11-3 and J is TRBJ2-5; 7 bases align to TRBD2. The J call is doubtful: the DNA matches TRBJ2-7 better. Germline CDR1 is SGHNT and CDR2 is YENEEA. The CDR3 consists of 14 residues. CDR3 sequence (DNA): TGTGCCAGCAGCTTCGGGGGGTCTAACAACGAGCAGTACTTC. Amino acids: CASSFGGSNNEQYF.

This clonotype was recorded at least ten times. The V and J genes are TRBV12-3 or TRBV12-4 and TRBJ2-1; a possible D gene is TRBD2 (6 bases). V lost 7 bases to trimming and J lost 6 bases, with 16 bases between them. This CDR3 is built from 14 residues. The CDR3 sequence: CASNHGGTSNEQFF. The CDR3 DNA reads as TGTGCCAGCAACCATGGAGGGACCTCCAATGAGCAGTTCTTC.

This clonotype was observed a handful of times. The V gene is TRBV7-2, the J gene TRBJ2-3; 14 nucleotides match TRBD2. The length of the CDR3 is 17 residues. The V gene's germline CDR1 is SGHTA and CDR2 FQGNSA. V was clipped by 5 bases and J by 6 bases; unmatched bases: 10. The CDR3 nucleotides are TGTGCCAGCAGCAGGGGACTAGCGGGGGCTGGGTTGGATACGCAGTATTTT. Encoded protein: CASSRGLAGAGLDTQYF.

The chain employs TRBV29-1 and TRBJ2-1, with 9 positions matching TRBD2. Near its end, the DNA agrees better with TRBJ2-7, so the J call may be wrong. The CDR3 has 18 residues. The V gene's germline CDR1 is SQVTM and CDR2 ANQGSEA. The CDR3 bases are TGCAGCGTTGAAGCTCTCGGCGGGGGGGCGGCTTATTACAATGAGCAGTACTTC. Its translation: CSVEALGGGAAYYNEQYF.

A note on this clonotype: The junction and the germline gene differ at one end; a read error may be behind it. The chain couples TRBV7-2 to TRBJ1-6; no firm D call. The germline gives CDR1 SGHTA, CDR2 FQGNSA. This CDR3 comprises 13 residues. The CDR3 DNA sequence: TGTGCCGGCAGCTTAACACGGGGAGGACCCCTCCACTTT. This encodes CAGSLTRGGPLHF.

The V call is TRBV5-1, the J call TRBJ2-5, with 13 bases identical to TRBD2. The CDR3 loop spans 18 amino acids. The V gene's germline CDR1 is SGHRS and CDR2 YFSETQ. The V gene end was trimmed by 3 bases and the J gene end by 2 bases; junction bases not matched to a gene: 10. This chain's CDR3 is CASSSGLAGAPPQETQYF. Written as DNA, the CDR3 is TGCGCCAGCAGCTCTGGACTAGCGGGGGCCCCCCCTCAAGAGACCCAGTACTTC.

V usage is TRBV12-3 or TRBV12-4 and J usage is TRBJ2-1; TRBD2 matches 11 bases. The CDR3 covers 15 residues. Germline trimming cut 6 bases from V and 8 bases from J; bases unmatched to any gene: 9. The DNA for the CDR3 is TGTGCCAGCAGGTCACCTAGCGGGGGGATCGATGAGCAGTTCTTC. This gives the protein CASRSPSGGIDEQFF.

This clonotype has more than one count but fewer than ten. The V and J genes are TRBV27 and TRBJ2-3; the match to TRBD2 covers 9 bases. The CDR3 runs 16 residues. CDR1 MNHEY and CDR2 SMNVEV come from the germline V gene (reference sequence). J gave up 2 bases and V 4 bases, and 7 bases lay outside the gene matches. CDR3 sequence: CASSSPSGAFTDTQYF. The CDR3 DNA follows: TGTGCCAGCAGTTCGCCTAGCGGGGCCTTCACAGATACGCAGTATTTT.

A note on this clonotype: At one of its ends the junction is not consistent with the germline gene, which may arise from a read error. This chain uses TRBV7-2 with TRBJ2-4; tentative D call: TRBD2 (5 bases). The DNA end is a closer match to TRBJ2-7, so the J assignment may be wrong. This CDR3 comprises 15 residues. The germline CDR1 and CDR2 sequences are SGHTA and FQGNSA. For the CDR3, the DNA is TGTGCCAACAGCTTAATTAAGGGAGCTATATCCGAGCAGTACTTC. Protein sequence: CANSLIKGAISEQYF.

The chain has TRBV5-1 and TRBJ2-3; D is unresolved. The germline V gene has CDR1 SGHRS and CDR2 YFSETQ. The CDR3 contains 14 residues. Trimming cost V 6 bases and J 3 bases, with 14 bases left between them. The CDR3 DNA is TGCGCCAGCATGCCTTCCCCTACTACAGATACGCAGTATTTT. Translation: CASMPSPTTDTQYF.

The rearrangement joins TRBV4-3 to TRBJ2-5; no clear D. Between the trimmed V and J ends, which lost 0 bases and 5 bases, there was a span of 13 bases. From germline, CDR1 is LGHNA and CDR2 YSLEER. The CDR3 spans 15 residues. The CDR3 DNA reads TGCGCCAGCAGCCAAGACTCCGTGGGATGGGAGACCCAGTACTTC. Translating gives CASSQDSVGWETQYF.

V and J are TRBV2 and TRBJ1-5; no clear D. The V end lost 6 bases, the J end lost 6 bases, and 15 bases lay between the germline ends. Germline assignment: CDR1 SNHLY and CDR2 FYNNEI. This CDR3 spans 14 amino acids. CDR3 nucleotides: TGTGCCAGCAGAGTTAAGGGCGCGGGTCAGCCCCAGCATTTT. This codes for CASRVKGAGQPQHF.

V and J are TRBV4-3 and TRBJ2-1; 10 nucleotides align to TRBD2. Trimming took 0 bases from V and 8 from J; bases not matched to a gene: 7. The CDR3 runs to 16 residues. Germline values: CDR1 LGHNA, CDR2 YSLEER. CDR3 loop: CASSQDQRGGPDEQFF. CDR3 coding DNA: TGCGCCAGCAGCCAAGATCAGCGGGGGGGCCCGGATGAGCAGTTCTTC.

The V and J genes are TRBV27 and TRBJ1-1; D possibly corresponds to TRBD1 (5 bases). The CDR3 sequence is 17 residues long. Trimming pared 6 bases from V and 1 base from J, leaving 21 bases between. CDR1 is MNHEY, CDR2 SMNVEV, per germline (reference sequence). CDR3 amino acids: CASSHEAKGRGNTEAFF. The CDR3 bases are TGTGCCAGCAGCCATGAAGCGAAGGGACGGGGGAACACTGAAGCTTTCTTT.

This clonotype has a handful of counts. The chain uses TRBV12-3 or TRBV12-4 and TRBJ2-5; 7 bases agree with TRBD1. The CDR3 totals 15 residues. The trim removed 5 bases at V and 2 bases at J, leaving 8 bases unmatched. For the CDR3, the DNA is TGTGCCAGCAGTGACGAACTACAGGGGCAAGAGACCCAGTACTTC. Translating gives CASSDELQGQETQYF.

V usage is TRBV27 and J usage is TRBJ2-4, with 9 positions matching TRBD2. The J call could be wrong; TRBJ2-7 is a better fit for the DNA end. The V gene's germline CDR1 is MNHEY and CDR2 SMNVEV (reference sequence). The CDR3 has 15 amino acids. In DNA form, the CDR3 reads TGTGCCAGCGGGAGCGGGGGGACTCTTGACTACGAGCAGTACTTC. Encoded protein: CASGSGGTLDYEQYF.

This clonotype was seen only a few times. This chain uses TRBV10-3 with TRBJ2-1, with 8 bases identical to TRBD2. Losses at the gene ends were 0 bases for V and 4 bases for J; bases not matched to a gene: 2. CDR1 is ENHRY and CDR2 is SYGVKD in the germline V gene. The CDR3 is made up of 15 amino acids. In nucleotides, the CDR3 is TGTGCCATCAGTGAGTCCTCGGGGGGGTACAATGAGCAGTTCTTC. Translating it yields CAISESSGGYNEQFF.

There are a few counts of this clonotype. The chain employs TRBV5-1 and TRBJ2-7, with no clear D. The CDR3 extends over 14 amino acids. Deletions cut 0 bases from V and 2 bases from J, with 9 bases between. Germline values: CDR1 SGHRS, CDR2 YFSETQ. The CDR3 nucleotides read TGCGCCAGCAGCTTGGTCCTGGGCGCCTACGAGCAGTACTTC. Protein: CASSLVLGAYEQYF.

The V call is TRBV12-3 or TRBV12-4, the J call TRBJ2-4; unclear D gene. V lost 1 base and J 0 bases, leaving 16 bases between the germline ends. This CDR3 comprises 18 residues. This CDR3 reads CASSLGSWPELAKNIQYF. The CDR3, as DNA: TGTGCCAGCAGTTTAGGTTCGTGGCCGGAGCTAGCCAAAAACATTCAGTACTTC.

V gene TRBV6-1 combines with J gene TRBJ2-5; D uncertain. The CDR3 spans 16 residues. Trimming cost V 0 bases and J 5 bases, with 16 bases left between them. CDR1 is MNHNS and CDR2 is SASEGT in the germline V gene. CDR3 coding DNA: TGTGCCAGCAGTGAAGCCCCCGCTCGAAAAGGGGAGACCCAGTACTTC. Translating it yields CASSEAPARKGETQYF.

This CDR3 reads CSARDPKTGAYEQYF. The CDR3, as DNA: TGCAGTGCTAGAGACCCCAAGACAGGGGCCTACGAGCAGTACTTC. The chain joins TRBV20-1 to TRBJ2-7, with 8 positions matching TRBD1. This CDR3 has 15 amino acids. V shed 0 bases and J 2 bases; nucleotides not matched to a gene: 6. CDR1 and CDR2 (germline): DFQATT, SNEGSKA (reference sequence).